These 12 T cell receptor beta chains share one sample of origin, sequenced in a study of blood T cell repertoires in COVID-19. Generated by immunoSEQ multiplex PCR, the TCRdb table keeps only in-frame clones and is missing some. The sample lists roughly 260,000 clones; about 89% were seen once. The sequencing sample was made of PBMCs or T cells enriched from blood (not recorded which). The source of these receptors is a woman aged 18-29 years who had recovered from COVID-19.

The chain combines TRBV29-1 with TRBJ2-7; 7 bases match TRBD1. Germline assignment: CDR1 SQVTM and CDR2 ANQGSEA. The CDR3 length is 12 residues. V was clipped by 6 bases and J by 3 bases; unmatched bases: 5. The CDR3 DNA sequence: TGCAGCGTGGGGACAGACGACTACGAGCAGTACTTC. This encodes CSVGTDDYEQYF.

The chain couples TRBV4-1 to TRBJ2-1, with 12 bases matching TRBD2. J was trimmed by 7 bases and V by 1 base; bases with no gene match: 5. The CDR3 is made up of 16 amino acids. Per germline, CDR1 MGHRA and CDR2 YSYEKL. CDR3 sequence: CASSQVVLAGGNEQFF. The CDR3 nucleotides read TGCGCCAGCAGCCAAGTGGTCCTAGCGGGAGGGAATGAGCAGTTCTTC.

This CDR3 is CASSVRGAGTDTQYF. Written as DNA, the CDR3 is TGTGCCAGCAGCGTTCGTGGGGCGGGGACAGATACGCAGTATTTT. The chain uses TRBV9 and TRBJ2-3; D is possibly TRBD2 (6 bases). Germline lookup yields CDR1 SGDLS and CDR2 YYNGEE. Trimming cost V 2 bases and J 3 bases, with 13 bases left between them. CDR3 size: 15 residues.

V is TRBV25-1 and J is TRBJ2-7, with D maybe TRBD2 (6 bases). In germline, CDR1 is MGHDK, CDR2 SYGVNS. V shed 7 bases and J shed 4 bases, with 20 bases lying between them. The CDR3 covers 15 residues. In DNA form, the CDR3 reads TGTGCCAGCACCCGGAGGGACCCTCCGGATTACGAGCAGTACTTC. Translated, it gives CASTRRDPPDYEQYF.

The V call is TRBV28, the J call TRBJ1-6; tentative D call: TRBD1 (6 bases). The V gene lost 6 bases and the J gene lost 6 bases, with 12 bases spanning the gap. The germline gives CDR1 MDHEN, CDR2 SYDVKM. The CDR3 runs 14 residues. The CDR3 DNA follows: TGTGCCAGCAGGTCATGGGGGCCTAATTCACCCCTCCACTTT. Translation: CASRSWGPNSPLHF.

The gene calls are TRBV18 and TRBJ2-7; D possibly corresponds to TRBD1 (6 bases). Germline CDR1 KGHSH, CDR2 LQKENI. This CDR3 is built from 18 residues. V was shortened by 3 bases and J by 6 bases, with 27 bases between the two germline ends. For the CDR3, the DNA is TGTGCCAGCTCACCTTTGACAGGCTCGAGGCTAAAGTCTGGCGAGCAGTACTTC. The encoded protein is CASSPLTGSRLKSGEQYF.

The DNA for the CDR3 is TGCGCCAGCAGCTTGAACCCGGTCGGTGCTGGAAACACCATATATTTT. Encoded protein: CASSLNPVGAGNTIYF. The chain uses TRBV5-1 and TRBJ1-3; no firm D call. The CDR3 extends over 16 amino acids. In germline, CDR1 is SGHRS, CDR2 YFSETQ. V lost 1 base and J lost 2, with 13 bases in between. Complete variable domain (other parts from reference TRBV5-1 and TRBJ1-3): KAGVTQTPRYLIKTRGQQVTLSCSPISGHRSVSWYQQTPGQGLQFLFEYFSETQRNKGNFPGRFSGRQFSNSRSEMNVSTLELGDSALYLCASSLNPVGAGNTIYFGEGSWLTVV.

In its sample, this clone was seen once. V usage is TRBV7-2 and J usage is TRBJ2-3; D is unclear. V lost 5 bases and J lost 6, with 15 bases in between. The CDR3 totals 14 residues. Per the germline V gene, CDR1 is SGHTA and CDR2 is FQGNSA. This chain's CDR3 is CASSPFLALDTQYF. DNA for the CDR3: TGTGCCAGCAGCCCGTTTTTGGCTCTGGATACGCAGTATTTT.

This clone is a singleton in its sample. The J gene is TRBJ2-3, the V gene TRBV4-2; D call uncertain. CDR1 and CDR2 (germline): LGHNA, YNFKEQ. This CDR3 has 13 amino acids. Trimming took off 4 bases at V and 3 bases at J, with 8 bases between the two ends. In nucleotides, the CDR3 is TGTGCCAGCAGCCCCACCCTAACAGATACGCAGTATTTT. It encodes CASSPTLTDTQYF.

The chain employs TRBV28 and TRBJ1-1; a weak D match, TRBD1 (6 bases). V was shortened by 6 bases and J by 3 bases, with 17 bases between the two germline ends. There are 15 residues in the CDR3. Per germline, CDR1 MDHEN and CDR2 SYDVKM. The CDR3, as DNA: TGTGCCAGCAGAACAGGGATGATGGTCGACACTGAAGCTTTCTTT. This codes for CASRTGMMVDTEAFF.

The chain carries TRBV3-1 (or the pseudogene TRBV3-2) and TRBJ1-1, with D possibly matching TRBD1 (5 bases). The germline V gene encodes CDR1 LGHDT and CDR2 YNNKEL (reference sequence). The V end lost 3 bases, the J end lost 0 bases, and 11 bases lay between the germline ends. The CDR3 runs 15 residues. The chain's CDR3 is CASSHTTVVNTEAFF. In DNA, the CDR3 is TGTGCCAGCAGCCATACGACAGTTGTGAACACTGAAGCTTTCTTT.

The gene calls are TRBV6-5 and TRBJ1-2; 8 bases line up with TRBD1. The CDR3 runs 14 residues. Germline V gene data show CDR1 as MNHEY and CDR2 as SVGAGI. The J segment lost 7 bases and the V segment lost 3 bases, leaving 7 bases of the junction unmatched. The CDR3 loop is CASSYGRGRPGYTF. CDR3 DNA sequence: TGTGCCAGCAGTTATGGCAGGGGGCGACCTGGCTACACCTTC.